One T cell receptor (beta chain) is described in this entry. These data are taken from a study of blood T cell repertoires in COVID-19. Study background: Samples representing acute and convalescent COVID-19 were sourced from the United States, Italy and Spain. The cDNA or gDNA used as material had been derived from T cells, B-cell-depleted T cells, or PBMCs.

The V gene lost 0 bases and the J gene lost 8 bases, with 10 bases spanning the gap. The germline CDR1 and CDR2 sequences are ENHRY and SYGVKD. The CDR3 spans 13 residues. As processed by the authors: Reference gene primer amplification gave estimated nucleated cell counts. Clones were sequenced by immunoSEQ multiplex PCR, and TCRdb holds only the in-frame ones, with some missing. D and trimming were read from the DNA, whereas the V and J calls and clone size are those reported in that table. Of some 150,000 clones in the sample, approximately 89% are singletons; the top ten hold roughly 3.4%. J is TRBJ1-2 and V is TRBV10-3; D may be TRBD1 (5 bases). This receptor was taken from a man aged 65 to 85 with acute or convalescent COVID-19. Sample: peripheral blood. CDR3 nucleotides: TGTGCCATCAGTGAGTCAAGGGGCTGGGGCTACACCTTC. Translating it yields CAISESRGWGYTF.